Listed here are 30 T cell receptor beta chains from one sample, sequenced in a study of cytomegalovirus exposure and HLA in healthy donors. Researchers ran the PCR with 60 Vbeta and 13 Jbeta primers. TCRdb's copy holds only in-frame clones and misses some; the assay was immunoSEQ multiplex PCR. This sample has 150,000 or so clones, with roughly 72% found just once. Material: PBMCs. Source of these receptors: a man aged 25-45 years in good health and CMV-seronegative.

Only a few counts were recorded for this clone. The gene calls are TRBV5-1 and TRBJ1-4; D might be TRBD1 (5 bases). The germline V and J ends were trimmed by 4 bases and 0 bases, with 16 bases remaining between them. The germline CDR1 and CDR2 sequences are SGHRS and YFSETQ. The CDR3 totals 17 residues. Here the CDR3 reads CASSLDIAGTTNEKLFF. In DNA form, the CDR3 reads TGCGCCAGCAGCCTGGACATAGCGGGTACAACTAATGAAAAACTGTTTTTT.

This clone was observed a handful of times. The chain joins TRBV11-2 to TRBJ2-3, with D perhaps TRBD2 (5 bases). The CDR3 is made up of 15 amino acids. Trimming took 4 bases from V and 2 from J, leaving 13 bases between them. CDR1 is SGHAT and CDR2 is FQNNGV in the germline V gene. The CDR3 is CASSSYRGDTDTQYF. The CDR3 nucleotides are TGTGCCAGCAGCTCCTACCGGGGTGACACAGATACGCAGTATTTT. Complete variable domain (other parts from reference TRBV11-2 and TRBJ2-3): EAGVAQSPRYKIIEKRQSVAFWCNPISGHATLYWYQQILGQGPKLLIQFQNNGVVDDSQLPKDRFSAERLKGVDSTLKIQPAKLEDSAVYLCASSSYRGDTDTQYFGPGTRLTVL.

The sample holds a few counts of this clone. V and J are TRBV14 and TRBJ2-5, with 8 positions matching TRBD2. V dropped 3 bases and J dropped 5; count of bases not matched to a gene: 5. CDR3 length: 14 residues. Germline V gives CDR1 SGHDN, CDR2 FVKESK. CDR3 nucleotides: TGTGCCAGCAGCCACCGGGGGGGCATGGAGACCCAGTACTTC. Its translation is CASSHRGGMETQYF.

V usage is TRBV5-5 and J usage is TRBJ2-1, with D unresolved. Trimming took off 1 base at V and 10 bases at J, with 9 bases between the two ends. CDR1 and CDR2 from the germline V gene are SGHKS and YYEKEE (reference sequence). The CDR3 length is 12 residues. The CDR3 here is CASSLMVEEQFF. CDR3 sequence (DNA): TGTGCCAGCAGCTTGATGGTGGAGGAGCAGTTCTTC.

There are a few counts of this clone. This rearrangement joins TRBV19 to TRBJ1-1, with TRBD1 as a possible D gene (6 bases). Trimming pared 1 base from V and 4 bases from J, leaving 13 bases between. CDR1 LNHDA and CDR2 SQIVND come from the germline V gene (reference sequence). The CDR3 is 15 residues long. CDR3 bases: TGTGCCAGTAGTATAGTGGGGGCCCTAGGCACTGAAGCTTTCTTT. Amino acids: CASSIVGALGTEAFF.

In DNA form, the CDR3 reads TGCAGCGTTGAAGATCGTAGAGGAGCTTTCTTT. Encoded protein: CSVEDRRGAFF. The rearrangement links TRBV29-1 to TRBJ1-1; D uncertain. The V end lost 0 bases, the J end lost 10 bases, and 9 bases lay between the germline ends. The CDR3 is made up of 11 amino acids. Per the germline V gene, CDR1 is SQVTM and CDR2 is ANQGSEA.

This CDR3 reads CASRGLAGCEQYF. The CDR3 DNA reads TGTGCCAGCAGGGGACTAGCGGGGTGCGAGCAGTACTTC. The gene calls are TRBV2 and TRBJ2-7; 13 bases align to TRBD2. CDR3 length: 13 amino acids. The germline CDR1 and CDR2 sequences are SNHLY and FYNNEI. Losses at the gene ends were 6 bases for V and 6 bases for J; bases not matched to a gene: 2.

The rearrangement uses TRBV14 and TRBJ2-1; 11 nucleotides agree with TRBD2. Losses at the gene ends were 3 bases for V and 4 bases for J; bases not matched to a gene: 8. Germline CDR1 SGHDN, CDR2 FVKESK. CDR3 size: 17 residues. The CDR3 loop reads CASSHATLAGGYNEQFF. Written as DNA, the CDR3 is TGTGCCAGCAGCCACGCGACTCTAGCGGGGGGATACAATGAGCAGTTCTTC.

The sample holds a few counts of this clone. The J gene is TRBJ1-1, the V gene TRBV11-1; D uncertain. Germline-derived CDR1 and CDR2 are SGHAT and FQDESV (reference sequence). Trimming pared 0 bases from V and 5 bases from J, leaving 7 bases between. The CDR3 contains 13 residues. CDR3 sequence reads: CASSLASGTEAFF. The CDR3 DNA reads as TGTGCCAGCAGCTTAGCCTCCGGGACTGAAGCTTTCTTT.

The V and J genes are TRBV6-5 and TRBJ1-1; 7 nucleotides align to TRBD1. This CDR3 is built from 15 residues. After removal of 0 bases from V and 4 bases from J, the junction contained 5 bases not matched to a gene. CDR1 is MNHEY, CDR2 SVGAGI, per germline. The CDR3 nucleotides are TGTGCCAGCAGTTACTCTCGGTCAGGGGGCACTGAAGCTTTCTTT. It is translated as CASSYSRSGGTEAFF.

This clone occurred a few times. J is TRBJ2-7 and V is TRBV6-5; 8 bases fit TRBD2. The ends lost 5 bases at V and 0 bases at J; junction bases unmatched: 6. Germline assignment: CDR1 MNHEY and CDR2 SVGAGI. The CDR3 runs to 15 residues. For the CDR3, the DNA is TGTGCCAGCAGTCAATACGCGGGAGGCTCCTACGAGCAGTACTTC. It encodes CASSQYAGGSYEQYF.

This clone occurred a few times. The chain recombines TRBV15 with TRBJ2-3; D may be TRBD2 (7 bases). There are 15 residues in the CDR3. The V end was cut by 3 bases, the J end by 4 bases, with 14 bases between. CDR1 is LNHNV, CDR2 YYDKDF, per germline (reference sequence). The CDR3 sequence is CATSSRGEGSDTQYF. The CDR3 nucleotides are TGTGCCACCAGCAGTAGGGGGGAGGGTTCAGATACGCAGTATTTT.

The CDR3 loop is CATSRDNVGSVETQYF. The CDR3 DNA follows: TGTGCCACCAGCAGAGATAATGTGGGTAGCGTGGAGACCCAGTACTTC. V and J are TRBV15 and TRBJ2-5, with D possibly TRBD2 on 5 matching bases. The CDR3 is 16 amino acids. Deletions cut 0 bases from V and 5 bases from J, with 16 bases between. The germline V gene has CDR1 LNHNV and CDR2 YYDKDF (reference sequence).

This clone appeared once. This chain uses TRBV25-1 with TRBJ2-1; D not resolved. The CDR3 length is 14 residues. V was pared by 5 bases and J by 3 bases, with 11 bases between. Germline CDR1 MGHDK, CDR2 SYGVNS. CDR3 DNA sequence: TGTGCCAGCAGTCCCCCCCACAACTACAATGAGCAGTTCTTC. It translates to CASSPPHNYNEQFF.

In this sample, this clone turned up once. The gene calls are TRBV7-9 and TRBJ1-4; 9 bases align to TRBD1. Trimming at V came to 5 bases and at J to 5 bases, leaving 6 bases not matched to a gene. Germline CDR1 and CDR2: SEHNR and FQNEAQ (reference sequence). The CDR3 runs to 15 residues. The CDR3 loop is CASSTWTGENEKLFF. DNA for the CDR3: TGTGCCAGCAGCACATGGACAGGGGAGAATGAAAAACTGTTTTTT.

This chain links TRBV2 with TRBJ2-6; TRBD1 matches 7 bases. V shed 6 bases, J shed 0 bases, and the junction held 8 bases outside the gene matches. This CDR3 is 17 amino acids long. Germline V gene lookup returns CDR1 SNHLY and CDR2 FYNNEI. CDR3 sequence reads: CASSLRDSLSGANVLTF. In nucleotides, the CDR3 is TGTGCCAGCAGCCTTCGGGACAGTCTCTCTGGGGCCAACGTCCTGACTTTC.

The chain couples TRBV7-2 to TRBJ2-7; TRBD2 agrees at 7 bases. This CDR3 region has 14 residues. Germline lookup yields CDR1 SGHTA and CDR2 FQGNSA. The trim removed 5 bases at V and 5 bases at J, leaving 9 bases unmatched. CDR3 in amino acids: CASSPRTRTHEQYF. The CDR3 coding sequence is TGTGCCAGCAGCCCCAGGACTAGGACCCACGAGCAGTACTTC.

The V gene is TRBV5-4, the J gene TRBJ2-3; possibly TRBD1 for D (6 bases). The CDR3 is 13 residues long. In germline, CDR1 is SGHNT, CDR2 YYREEE (reference sequence). Trimming cost V 4 bases and J 3 bases, with 9 bases left between them. The CDR3 is CASSRTGTDTQYF. In DNA, the CDR3 is TGTGCCAGCAGCAGAACAGGGACAGATACGCAGTATTTT.

This chain uses TRBV5-1 with TRBJ2-5; 9 bases match TRBD2. This CDR3 comprises 15 residues. The ends lost 1 base at V and 2 bases at J; junction bases unmatched: 3. From germline, CDR1 is SGHRS and CDR2 YFSETQ. The CDR3 loop reads CASSLISGGQETQYF. DNA for the CDR3: TGCGCCAGCAGCTTGATTAGCGGGGGACAAGAGACCCAGTACTTC.

The sample holds one count of this clone. The V call is TRBV6-1, the J call TRBJ2-5; 9 bases are shared with TRBD2. In germline, CDR1 is MNHNS, CDR2 SASEGT. The CDR3 has 15 amino acids. The J segment lost 4 bases and the V segment lost 4 bases, leaving 7 bases of the junction unmatched. The CDR3 region is CASSAGSGGGETQYF. CDR3 in DNA: TGTGCCAGCAGTGCGGGTAGCGGGGGAGGAGAGACCCAGTACTTC.

The chain links TRBV28 to TRBJ2-7; TRBD1 matches at 7 bases. The germline V gene has CDR1 MDHEN and CDR2 SYDVKM. The CDR3 has 13 amino acids. With V trimmed by 5 bases and J by 7 bases, 8 bases remained unmatched. The CDR3 region is CASSPTGAGEQYF. The CDR3 bases are TGTGCCAGCAGTCCTACAGGGGCCGGGGAGCAGTACTTC. The variable domain in full, with the rest retrieved from reference TRBV28 and TRBJ2-7, is DVKVTQSSRYLVKRTGEKVFLECVQDMDHENMFWYRQDPGLGLRLIYFSYDVKMKEKGDIPEGYSVSREKKERFSLILESASTNQTSMYLCASSPTGAGEQYFGPGTRLTVT.

The V and J genes are TRBV6-1 and TRBJ2-7; D possibly corresponds to TRBD2 (5 bases). The germline gives CDR1 MNHNS, CDR2 SASEGT. Deletions cut 5 bases from V and 6 bases from J, with 11 bases between. This CDR3 contains 12 residues. The CDR3 nucleotides read TGTGCCAGCAGTCTGGGTGAGGGCGAGCAGTACTTC. It encodes CASSLGEGEQYF.

The rearrangement links TRBV5-6 to TRBJ2-7; D is uncertain. This CDR3 comprises 13 residues. V lost 7 bases and J lost 6, with 17 bases in between. The germline V gene has CDR1 SGHDT and CDR2 YYEEEE. In DNA form, the CDR3 reads TGTGCCAGCGGCGACTCCCCCGGCGGCGAGCAGTACTTC. It specifies CASGDSPGGEQYF. Full variable domain (outside the CDR3, taken from reference TRBV5-6 and TRBJ2-7): DAGVTQSPTHLIKTRGQQVTLRCSPKSGHDTVSWYQQALGQGPQFIFQYYEEEERQRGNFPDRFSGHQFPNYSSELNVNALLLGDSALYLCASGDSPGGEQYFGPGTRLTVT.

The V call is TRBV4-2, the J call TRBJ2-1; D is perhaps TRBD2 (5 bases). This CDR3 region has 12 residues. The V end was cut by 5 bases, the J end by 6 bases, with 8 bases between. The germline CDR1 and CDR2 sequences are LGHNA and YNFKEQ. The CDR3, as DNA: TGTGCCAGCAGCGAGGCGGGCAATGAGCAGTTCTTC. Residues: CASSEAGNEQFF.

The chain links TRBV7-9 to TRBJ2-3; 7 positions agree with TRBD1. V was pared by 4 bases and J by 1 base, with 2 bases of the junction left unmatched. This CDR3 is 14 amino acids long. CDR1 and CDR2 from the germline V gene are SEHNR and FQNEAQ (reference sequence). CDR3 protein: CASSSGQGTDTQYF. The CDR3 DNA reads TGTGCCAGCAGCTCCGGACAGGGCACAGATACGCAGTATTTT.

The J gene is TRBJ1-2, the V gene TRBV20-1; 8 bases map to TRBD1. The CDR3 loop spans 11 amino acids. V trimming: 4 bases; J trimming: 6 bases; junction bases outside the gene matches: 1. The germline gives CDR1 DFQATT, CDR2 SNEGSKA (reference sequence). The CDR3 DNA sequence: TGCAGTGCTACCAGGGGGCATGGCTACACCTTC. Translating gives CSATRGHGYTF.

This clone was observed once. J is TRBJ2-5 and V is TRBV5-4; TRBD2 aligns across 7 bases. This CDR3 contains 16 residues. Germline-derived CDR1 and CDR2 are SGHNT and YYREEE (reference sequence). V gave up 2 bases and J gave up 2 bases; unmatched junction bases: 9. The CDR3 protein is CASSLAGQRVQETQYF. As DNA, the CDR3 is TGTGCCAGCAGCTTAGCGGGGCAACGGGTACAAGAGACCCAGTACTTC.

The J gene is TRBJ2-1, the V gene TRBV7-9; maybe TRBD1 (6 bases). The CDR3 loop spans 13 amino acids. V was shortened by 4 bases and J by 12 bases, with 16 bases between the two germline ends. The germline V gene has CDR1 SEHNR and CDR2 FQNEAQ (reference sequence). CDR3 sequence: CASSSFGQPRQFF. In nucleotides, the CDR3 is TGTGCCAGCAGCTCCTTTGGACAGCCGAGGCAGTTCTTC. Using reference TRBV7-9 and TRBJ2-1 for the parts outside the CDR3, the full variable domain is DTGVSQNPRHKITKRGQNVTFRCDPISEHNRLYWYRQTLGQGPEFLTYFQNEAQLEKSRLLSDRFSAERPKGSFSTLEIQRTEQGDSAMYLCASSSFGQPRQFFGPGTRLTVL.

The chain recombines TRBV11-1 with TRBJ1-4; the match to TRBD1 covers 11 bases. The V gene end was trimmed by 1 base and the J gene end by 3 bases; junction bases not matched to a gene: 1. Germline V gene lookup returns CDR1 SGHAT and CDR2 FQDESV (reference sequence). The CDR3 is 16 amino acids. CDR3 sequence reads: CASSLGTGGSNEKLFF. CDR3 bases: TGTGCCAGCAGCTTAGGGACAGGGGGCTCTAATGAAAAACTGTTTTTT.

The V and J genes are TRBV6-1 and TRBJ2-2; D is uncertain. This CDR3 comprises 15 residues. Trimming shortened V by 3 bases and J by 5 bases, and 13 bases separated the two germline ends. In germline, CDR1 is MNHNS, CDR2 SASEGT. The DNA of the CDR3 is TGTGCCAGCAGTGATAGCTCGGCTGGGACCGGGGAGCTGTTTTTT. This sequence encodes CASSDSSAGTGELFF.